The next 22 T cell receptor beta chains were all read from a single sample in a study of early T cells in non-severe SARS-CoV-2 infection listed by TCRdb under 2021. Library creation used 5' RACE. Data came from a NextSeq 500. The public reads were reprocessed in TCRdb via fastp at Q25 and MiXCR, keeping in-frame beta chains. Each record represents a unique CDR3 protein, reported with the most common genes and DNA among its rows. The sample contains under 35,000 distinct CDR3 sequences, roughly 5.4% of them found a single time. The ten largest clones add up to approximately 3.5% of the sample. Sequenced sample: whole blood. The receptors derive from an adult who was a healthcare worker with PCR-confirmed SARS-CoV-2 infection or an uninfected control (not recorded which).

By frequency in the sample, this clonotype is medium-sized. The V call is TRBV10-3, the J call TRBJ2-1; TRBD1 might be the D (5 bases). This CDR3 is built from 11 residues. Looked up from germline, CDR1 is ENHRY and CDR2 is SYGVKD. V was shortened by 5 bases and J by 7 bases, with 6 bases between the two germline ends. The CDR3 reads CAISKGNEQFF. CDR3 coding DNA: TGTGCCATCAGTAAGGGGAATGAGCAGTTCTTC.

Remarks on this clonotype: A much larger clone differs by one base, so this may be a read error. This chain joins TRBV7-2 and TRBJ1-2; unclear D gene. This CDR3 is 13 amino acids long. In germline, CDR1 is SGHTA, CDR2 FQGNSA. The CDR3 nucleotides read TGTGCCAGCAGCTTGGCCAGCTCCTATGGCAACACCTTC. This gives the protein CASSLASSYGNTF.

This clonotype came up many times. V gene TRBV12-3 or TRBV12-4 combines with J gene TRBJ2-7; 7 bases line up with TRBD1. The CDR3 extends over 16 amino acids. With 2 bases clipped from V and 1 base from J, the junction kept 8 bases outside the gene matches. The CDR3 loop reads CASSLSMTGKSYEQYF. The CDR3 bases are TGTGCCAGCAGTTTATCCATGACAGGGAAATCCTACGAGCAGTACTTC.

A few counts support this clonotype. The chain couples TRBV18 to TRBJ2-7, with 14 nucleotides matching TRBD2. V lost 4 bases and J lost 7; bases outside the gene matches: 18. Germline V gene lookup returns CDR1 KGHSH and CDR2 LQKENI. The CDR3 contains 19 residues. CDR3 sequence reads: CASSLIGGTSGRFSLEQYF. The CDR3 DNA follows: TGTGCCAGCTCACTAATTGGCGGGACTAGCGGGAGATTCTCGTTAGAGCAGTACTTC. Complete variable domain (other parts from reference TRBV18 and TRBJ2-7): NAGVMQNPRHLVRRRGQEARLRCSPMKGHSHVYWYRQLPEEGLKFMVYLQKENIIDESGMPKERFSAEFPKEGPSILRIQQVVRGDSAAYFCASSLIGGTSGRFSLEQYFGPGTRLTVT.

This clonotype was seen repeatedly, ten times or more. The J gene is TRBJ1-5, the V gene TRBV6-5; 11 bases match TRBD1. V dropped 2 bases and J dropped 5; count of bases not matched to a gene: 8. The germline gives CDR1 MNHEY, CDR2 SVGAGI. The CDR3 consists of 17 residues. The CDR3 bases are TGTGCCAGCAGTTACCGCTCCGGGACAGGGGGTGATCAGCCCCAGCATTTT. Its translation: CASSYRSGTGGDQPQHF.

The CDR3 DNA follows: TGCAGTGCCCCCCAGGGGGCCCAAGAGACCCAGTACTTC. It is translated as CSAPQGAQETQYF. The V gene is TRBV20-1, the J gene TRBJ2-5; 8 bases agree with TRBD1. With V trimmed by 6 bases and J by 1 base, 4 bases remained unmatched. The CDR3 extends over 13 amino acids. From germline, CDR1 is DFQATT and CDR2 SNEGSKA (reference sequence).

This clonotype has at least ten counts. The chain joins TRBV7-9 to TRBJ2-7, with D possibly being TRBD2 (6 bases). This CDR3 has 14 amino acids. Between the trimmed V and J ends, which lost 0 bases and 2 bases, there was a span of 8 bases. From germline, CDR1 is SEHNR and CDR2 FQNEAQ (reference sequence). The CDR3, as DNA: TGTGCCAGCAGCTTAGCGGGACTTGCCTACGAGCAGTACTTC. Amino acids: CASSLAGLAYEQYF.

This clonotype was seen repeatedly, ten times or more. The CDR3 here is CASSQRTNSPLHF. The CDR3 DNA reads TGTGCCAGCAGTCAGAGGACGAATTCACCCCTCCACTTT. The genes are TRBV6-2 or TRBV6-3 and TRBJ1-6; D is ambiguous. Looked up from germline, CDR1 is MNHEY and CDR2 is SVGEGT. The CDR3 length is 13 residues. V lost 5 bases to trimming and J lost 7 bases, with 9 bases between them.

Ten or more counts support this clonotype. The chain is built from TRBV6-6 and TRBJ2-7; TRBD2 matches 8 bases. This CDR3 has 16 residues. CDR1 and CDR2 from the germline V gene are MNHNY and SVGAGI (reference sequence). The V gene end was trimmed by 0 bases and the J gene end by 0 bases; junction bases not matched to a gene: 4. CDR3 sequence: CASSYSTSVFSYEQYF. CDR3 nucleotide sequence: TGTGCCAGCAGTTACTCGACTAGCGTCTTCTCCTACGAGCAGTACTTC.

This clonotype was counted between two and nine times. The J gene is TRBJ1-1, the V gene TRBV6-1, with a weak D call TRBD1 (5 bases). Germline lookup yields CDR1 MNHNS and CDR2 SASEGT. CDR3 length: 14 residues. Trimming removed 8 bases at V and 0 bases at J, with 13 bases between. In nucleotides, the CDR3 is TGTGCCAGCTGGGGGGGTAAGTTGAACACTGAAGCTTTCTTT. Amino acid sequence: CASWGGKLNTEAFF.

This clonotype was detected ten times or more. The chain combines TRBV5-1 with TRBJ2-7; 9 positions agree with TRBD1. With V trimmed by 6 bases and J by 5 bases, 12 bases remained unmatched. The germline V gene encodes CDR1 SGHRS and CDR2 YFSETQ. This CDR3 region has 15 residues. CDR3 residues: CASTRSGQGLHEQYF. CDR3 nucleotide sequence: TGCGCCAGCACCCGGTCGGGACAGGGACTGCACGAGCAGTACTTC. Looking up the rest from reference TRBV5-1 and TRBJ2-7 gives the full variable domain: KAGVTQTPRYLIKTRGQQVTLSCSPISGHRSVSWYQQTPGQGLQFLFEYFSETQRNKGNFPGRFSGRQFSNSRSEMNVSTLELGDSALYLCASTRSGQGLHEQYFGPGTRLTVT.

A note on this clonotype: Being one base from a much bigger clone, this may be a read error. The gene calls are TRBV7-8 and TRBJ1-2, with TRBD1 as a possible D gene (5 bases). The length of the CDR3 is 13 residues. Germline assignment: CDR1 SGHVS and CDR2 FQNEAQ. The ends were cut back, 5 bases at V and 7 bases at J, with 14 bases in the middle. CDR3 sequence: CASSPWGSVGYTF. The CDR3 DNA sequence: TGTGCCAGCAGCCCCTGGGGGAGCGTTGGCTACACCTTC.

This clonotype was seen only a few times. This chain joins TRBV25-1 and TRBJ2-4, with D hard to call. This CDR3 is built from 16 residues. CDR1 and CDR2 (germline): MGHDK, SYGVNS. Trimming stripped 4 bases from V and 1 base from J, with 14 bases between. CDR3 amino acids: CASSGLDHGAKNIQYF. CDR3 nucleotide sequence: TGTGCCAGCAGTGGTTTGGATCATGGGGCCAAAAACATTCAGTACTTC.

This clonotype was observed many times. The J gene is TRBJ2-3, the V gene TRBV4-3; D is perhaps TRBD2 (6 bases). The CDR3 covers 15 residues. The V and J ends lost 0 bases and 1 base respectively, with 8 bases between them. Germline CDR1 and CDR2: LGHNA and YSLEER. This chain's CDR3 is CASSQEGLRTDTQYF. In DNA, the CDR3 is TGCGCCAGCAGCCAAGAGGGACTCCGCACAGATACGCAGTATTTT.

This clonotype was picked up many times. The rearrangement joins TRBV7-6 to TRBJ2-5; D ambiguous. Between the trimmed V and J ends, which lost 1 base and 1 base, there was a span of 1 base. The CDR3 has 12 residues. Germline lookup yields CDR1 SGHVS and CDR2 FNYEAQ. The CDR3 bases are TGTGCCAGCAGCTTAGGCCAAGAGACCCAGTACTTC. Translation: CASSLGQETQYF. The variable domain in full, completed from reference TRBV7-6 and TRBJ2-5, reads GAGVSQSPRYKVTKRGQDVALRCDPISGHVSLYWYRQALGQGPEFLTYFNYEAQQDKSGLPNDRFSAERPEGSISTLTIQRTEQRDSAMYRCASSLGQETQYFGPGTRLLVL.

This clonotype was seen at least ten times. The gene calls are TRBV10-3 and TRBJ2-3, with 7 bases fitting TRBD2. With 0 bases clipped from V and 4 bases from J, the junction kept 10 bases outside the gene matches. This CDR3 comprises 17 residues. Germline V gene lookup returns CDR1 ENHRY and CDR2 SYGVKD. CDR3: CAISESMASGFADTQYF. DNA of the CDR3: TGTGCCATCAGTGAGTCGATGGCTAGCGGTTTTGCAGATACGCAGTATTTT.

The table lists this clonotype with many counts. The chain couples TRBV5-1 to TRBJ2-7; unclear D gene. V dropped 0 bases and J dropped 4 bases, with 11 bases sitting between them. The CDR3 contains 14 residues. Looked up from germline, CDR1 is SGHRS and CDR2 is YFSETQ. The CDR3 DNA reads as TGCGCCAGCAGCTTGGGCGGTACCAATTACGAGCAGTACTTC. Amino acid sequence: CASSLGGTNYEQYF.

This clonotype was counted ten times or more. The chain carries TRBV4-3 and TRBJ1-1; a weak D match, TRBD1 (5 bases). V shed 1 base and J shed 0 bases, with 9 bases lying between them. This CDR3 spans 15 amino acids. CDR1 is LGHNA and CDR2 is YSLEER in the germline V gene. As DNA, the CDR3 is TGCGCCAGCAGCCAAGGTCTGGGGCTGAACACTGAAGCTTTCTTT. This codes for CASSQGLGLNTEAFF.

V gene TRBV4-1 combines with J gene TRBJ1-2, with D unresolved. With 3 bases removed from V and 7 bases from J, the gap between germline ends came to 15 bases. The CDR3 is 14 amino acids. From germline, CDR1 is MGHRA and CDR2 YSYEKL. The CDR3 spells CASSQQGRRRGYTF. CDR3 DNA: TGCGCCAGCAGCCAGCAAGGCCGGAGACGTGGCTACACCTTC.

This chain uses TRBV29-1 with TRBJ2-7; D possibly corresponds to TRBD2 (6 bases). The CDR3 is made up of 11 amino acids. In germline, CDR1 is SQVTM, CDR2 ANQGSEA. Trimming took 7 bases from V and 1 from J, leaving 8 bases between them. As DNA, the CDR3 is TGCAGCGCCCGGGAGTCCTACGAGCAGTACTTC. It codes for CSARESYEQYF.

This chain uses TRBV7-9 with TRBJ1-1; the D gene is possibly TRBD1 (6 bases). The CDR3 totals 13 residues. Trimming pared 9 bases from V and 0 bases from J, leaving 11 bases between. From germline, CDR1 is SEHNR and CDR2 FQNEAQ (reference sequence). In DNA, the CDR3 is TGTGCCAGTCACGGACAGATGAACACTGAAGCTTTCTTT. The encoded protein is CASHGQMNTEAFF.

Many counts were recorded for this clonotype. The chain has TRBV14 and TRBJ1-1, with D possibly matching TRBD1 (5 bases). There are 14 residues in the CDR3. CDR1 is SGHDN, CDR2 FVKESK, per germline. V dropped 1 base and J dropped 4 bases, with 10 bases sitting between them. The CDR3 here is CASSQVLGATEAFF. CDR3 coding DNA: TGTGCCAGCAGCCAAGTTCTCGGGGCCACTGAAGCTTTCTTT.